What follows are 2 T cell receptor beta chains derived from one specimen sequenced in a study of blood T cells in healthy people across ages. For the second PCR, which ran for about 6 to 11 cycles, a sample-barcoded 5' primer and a J-beta primer mix were used. Using its own MiXCR run on the 5' RACE reads, TCRdb lists one record per CDR3 protein. In the table there are about 940,000 distinct CDR3 sequences, 48% of which are singletons. Sequencing used blood. Receptors originate from a man in his thirties or forties in good health.

The rearrangement joins TRBV10-3 to TRBJ2-1, with 8 positions matching TRBD2. The CDR3 has 16 amino acids. V lost 4 bases to trimming and J lost 0 bases; unmatched junction nucleotides: 5. Germline V gives CDR1 ENHRY, CDR2 SYGVKD. The DNA of the CDR3 is TGTGCCATCAGTGGAGGGCGGGGGGCCTCCTACAATGAGCAGTTCTTC. Its protein product is CAISGGRGASYNEQFF.

The J gene is TRBJ1-2, the V gene TRBV28; 7 bases map to TRBD1. Looked up from germline, CDR1 is MDHEN and CDR2 is SYDVKM. V was pared by 6 bases and J by 7 bases, with 11 bases of the junction left unmatched. The CDR3 sequence is 14 residues long. CDR3 in amino acids: CASRATGLRVGYTF. The CDR3 DNA follows: TGTGCCAGCAGGGCGACAGGGTTAAGAGTTGGCTACACCTTC.